This T cell receptor (beta chain) was recovered during a study of post-analysis software for immune sequencing data. Study results and caveats: In multiple sclerosis, normalized Chao1 diversity was significantly below that of controls. Samples from a shared batch, those prepared together, strongly co-clustered by F measure. TRBV5-6, TRBV5-1 and TRBV20-1 belonged to a set of roughly five TRBV segments that were more frequent in patients than controls.

Germline loops: CDR1 MNHEY, CDR2 SVGAGI. This CDR3 has 16 residues. With respect to this clonotype: Antigen unknown.

Unique-molecular-identifier-tagged TCR beta cDNA libraries were used. MiXCR, run by TCRdb on the PCR reads, gives a single entry per CDR3 protein. Counted here are approximately 690,000 distinct CDR3 sequences, approximately 59% occurring once; the ten biggest clones make up around 10%. Sequencing input: blood. This chain connects TRBV6-5 to TRBJ2-4; TRBD1 aligns across 12 bases. The J call may be in error: the DNA end matches TRBJ2-7 better. This clonotype was sampled from a girl aged 2 to 9 with multiple sclerosis. CDR3 protein: CASSKGQGASFFEQYF. The CDR3 DNA follows: TGTGCCAGCAGTAAGGGACAGGGGGCTTCATTTTTCGAGCAGTACTTC.